This TCR beta chain derives from a study of blood T cells in healthy people across ages. In the study overall: Template switching caught about one barcoded beta molecule for each two T cells.

A second PCR, run for about 7 to 12 cycles, used a sample-barcoded 5' primer plus a J-beta primer mix. There were at least 3 million CDR3-containing paired-end reads obtained from each sample. MiXCR, applied by TCRdb to the 5' RACE reads, yields one record per CDR3 protein. The data contain about 1,500,000 distinct CDR3 sequences, 40% to 50% of them singletons. There were healthy Caucasian individuals from Russia, aged 6 to 90, serving as donors. It was roughly 10 milliliters of peripheral blood that were drawn from each donor. V gave up 1 base and J gave up 13 bases; unmatched junction bases: 7. In germline, CDR1 is LGHDT, CDR2 YNNKEL (reference sequence). This CDR3 has 13 amino acids.

The chain links TRBV3-1 to TRBJ2-1; 7 bases are shared with TRBD2. This TCR came from a woman aged 18-29 years in good health. Sequenced input: blood. The CDR3 sequence is CASSQGLAETQFF. The CDR3 DNA is TGTGCCAGCAGCCAAGGGCTAGCGGAGACCCAGTTCTTC.